This T cell receptor beta chain was retrieved from a study of siplizumab effects on memory and regulatory T cells. Regarding the study as a whole: Alloreactive CD4+ clones that could be mapped were on average approximately 69% Treg-derived with siplizumab, against approximately 30% in controls. Proliferating Tregs taken from siplizumab cultures were not shown to have a confirmed suppressive function.

Only in-frame clones appear in the TCRdb table, and some are missing; sequencing was by immunoSEQ multiplex PCR. The sample lists 100,000 or so clones, 80% to 95% occurring once. As concerns this clone: Its antigen remains unknown.

CDR3 length equals 13 residues. Germline CDR1 is SGHNT and CDR2 is YENEEA. The V gene lost 0 bases and the J gene lost 1 base, with 1 base spanning the gap. The rearrangement joins TRBV11-3 to TRBJ2-4; the D is unclear. This receptor was obtained from a human donor in good health. Material: non-Treg CD4+ T cells sorted from blood. The CDR3 here is CASSLDAKNIQYF. The CDR3 DNA follows: TGTGCCAGCAGCTTAGATGCCAAAAACATTCAGTACTTC.